The present entry profiles one T cell receptor (beta chain) with its context. Its antigen is unknown. Deletions cut 4 bases from V and 3 bases from J, with 7 bases between. The CDR3 covers 14 residues. Per the germline V gene, CDR1 is MDHEN and CDR2 is SYDVKM. The sample originates from a study of chemoradiotherapy in HPV16-positive cancers. Assay used: immunoSEQ multiplex PCR; TCRdb lists only in-frame clones, some missing. The sample shows about 1,200 clones, approximately 90% of them seen only once. Repeated repertoire sampling spanned the course of chemoradiotherapy. Whole-study results and caveats: Candidate HPV-specific clones and E7-related TCR motifs grew in tumor during treatment.

The chain uses TRBV28 and TRBJ2-6; no clear D. The sequence came from a human donor with HPV-associated anogenital cancer. The input for sequencing was tumor tissue, taken from a patient who underwent chemoradiotherapy. CDR3 DNA sequence: TGTGCCAGCAGTTCTCCCCTTGGGGCCAACGTCCTGACTTTC. Translating it yields CASSSPLGANVLTF.